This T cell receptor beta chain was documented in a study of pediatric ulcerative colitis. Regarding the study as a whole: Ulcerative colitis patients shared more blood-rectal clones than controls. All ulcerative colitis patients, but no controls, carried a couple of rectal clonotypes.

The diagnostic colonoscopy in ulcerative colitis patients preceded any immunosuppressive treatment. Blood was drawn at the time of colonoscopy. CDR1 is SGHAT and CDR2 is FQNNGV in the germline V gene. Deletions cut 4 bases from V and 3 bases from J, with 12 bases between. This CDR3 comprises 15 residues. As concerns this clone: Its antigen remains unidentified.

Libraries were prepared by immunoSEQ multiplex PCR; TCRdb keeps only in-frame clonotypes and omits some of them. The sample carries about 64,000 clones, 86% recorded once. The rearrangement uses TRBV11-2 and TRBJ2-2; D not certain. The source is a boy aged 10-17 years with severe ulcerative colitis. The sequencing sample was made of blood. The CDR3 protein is CASSSWLRDTGELFF. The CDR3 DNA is TGTGCCAGCAGCTCCTGGCTACGGGACACCGGGGAGCTGTTTTTT.